This T cell receptor (beta chain) was recorded in a study of regulatory T cells in long-lasting Graves disease. On this clonotype itself: Its target is not known.

Regarding time point: newly diagnosed GD, antithyroid drugs for less than 3 months. From PBMCs, RNA was extracted and then used to make the TCR library. Researchers made TCR beta libraries by using iRepertoire HTBI primers and running Arm-PCR on CDR3 regions. As handled by the study authors: In the combined samples, 62 TRBV and some 14 TRBJ segments were identified. TCRdb redid the calling of the multiplex PCR reads with MiXCR, one entry per CDR3 protein. The V and J calls were not made by the authors but by TCRdb's processing. The sample has 530,000 or so distinct CDR3 sequences, less than 15% seen once. Germline CDR1 and CDR2: SGHDN and FVKESK. V lost 1 base, J lost 0 bases, and 12 bases lay in between. The CDR3 runs to 16 residues. Study conclusions and caveats: Gene preferences differed: TRBV28, TRBJ1-2, TRBJ2-5 in persistent cases.

These data also formed part of another study, on T cells in Graves' hyperthyroidism and ophthalmopathy. That work states: Also found in blood were most expanded thyroid clonotypes above 0.001.

Sequenced material: peripheral blood mononuclear cells (PBMCs), taken at new diagnosis, from a patient treated with antithyroid drugs. The receptor's source is a man aged 30 to 39 with Graves disease. This chain links TRBV14 with TRBJ1-2; a weak D match, TRBD1 (5 bases). CDR3 sequence: CASSQGLGDANYGYTF. Here the CDR3 DNA reads TGTGCCAGCAGCCAAGGCCTGGGGGATGCTAACTATGGCTACACCTTC.